This T cell receptor beta chain was identified during a study of human T cells and chemical hapten exposure. Overall study context: Small differences in pooled library volume mainly drove the variation in TCR yields per sample.

The library tagged individual cDNA molecules with unique molecular identifiers. Each CDR3 protein gets one entry after TCRdb re-called the 5' RACE reads with MiXCR. This sample carries approximately 81,000 distinct CDR3 sequences, approximately 8% of them seen once, and the ten largest clones take approximately 2.5%. Total RNA was extracted from unfractionated whole blood. The germline V gene has CDR1 MNHEY and CDR2 SMNVEV (reference sequence). The CDR3 totals 15 residues. Germline trimming cut 5 bases from V and 5 bases from J; bases unmatched to any gene: 8. The sequence was collected from a male donor in good health. V usage is TRBV27 and J usage is TRBJ1-5, with 8 nucleotides matching TRBD1. As DNA, the CDR3 is TGTGCCAGCAGTCTTTACCCGACAGGGGATCAGCCCCAGCATTTT. Residues: CASSLYPTGDQPQHF.